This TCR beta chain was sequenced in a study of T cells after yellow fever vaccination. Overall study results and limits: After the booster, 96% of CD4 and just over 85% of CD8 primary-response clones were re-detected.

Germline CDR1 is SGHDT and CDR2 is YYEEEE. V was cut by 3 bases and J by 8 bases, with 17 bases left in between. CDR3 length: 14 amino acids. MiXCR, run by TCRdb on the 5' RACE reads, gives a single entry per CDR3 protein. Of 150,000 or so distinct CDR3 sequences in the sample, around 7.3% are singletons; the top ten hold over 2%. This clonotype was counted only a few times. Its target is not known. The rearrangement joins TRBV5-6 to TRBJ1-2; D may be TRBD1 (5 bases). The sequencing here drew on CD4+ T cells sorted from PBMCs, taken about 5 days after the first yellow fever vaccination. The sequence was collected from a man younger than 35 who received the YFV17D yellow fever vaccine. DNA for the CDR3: TGTGCCAGCAGCTGGCCGACAGCCTCGGGAGGCTACACCTTC. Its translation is CASSWPTASGGYTF.